These 29 T cell receptor beta chains originate from one sample sequenced in a study of blood T cell repertoires in COVID-19. This table comes from immunoSEQ multiplex PCR, and its TCRdb copy is limited to in-frame clones, with some not included. The sample yields roughly 160,000 clones, approximately 81% seen once. Sequencing was done on a sample of PBMCs or T cells enriched from blood (not recorded which). These receptors originate from a woman aged 40 to 55 with acute COVID-19.

V usage is TRBV6-6 and J usage is TRBJ2-6, with 7 nucleotides matching TRBD1. Germline V gives CDR1 MNHNY, CDR2 SVGAGI (reference sequence). The V gene end was trimmed by 5 bases and the J gene end by 0 bases; junction bases not matched to a gene: 10. CDR3 size: 18 residues. CDR3 sequence: CASSPRQGISSGANVLTF. The CDR3 nucleotides are TGTGCCAGCAGTCCCCGACAGGGTATCAGCTCTGGGGCCAACGTCCTGACTTTC.

The table lists this clone with a count of one. V gene TRBV24-1 combines with J gene TRBJ2-3; perhaps TRBD2 as D (6 bases). The CDR3 contains 15 residues. V dropped 0 bases and J dropped 3 bases, with 9 bases sitting between them. In germline, CDR1 is KGHDR, CDR2 SFDVKD. CDR3 sequence reads: CATSDLNSGTDTQYF. CDR3 bases: TGTGCCACCAGTGATTTGAATAGCGGTACAGATACGCAGTATTTT.

The V gene is TRBV5-1, the J gene TRBJ2-3, with 8 positions matching TRBD2. V shed 4 bases, J shed 2 bases, and the junction held 9 bases outside the gene matches. This CDR3 spans 16 amino acids. Looked up from germline, CDR1 is SGHRS and CDR2 is YFSETQ. The CDR3 nucleotides read TGCGCCAGCAGCCCACGGGTAGCGGGAATCACAGATACGCAGTATTTT. Translating gives CASSPRVAGITDTQYF.

This clone was counted a few times. The V gene is TRBV19, the J gene TRBJ1-6; 8 bases agree with TRBD1. Losses at the gene ends were 7 bases for V and 13 bases for J; bases not matched to a gene: 15. The CDR3 totals 15 residues. Germline CDR1 and CDR2: LNHDA and SQIVND (reference sequence). DNA of the CDR3: TGTGCCAGTACCCTAGAGGGGACAGGATCCTTCCCCCTCCACTTT. As protein: CASTLEGTGSFPLHF.

The gene calls are TRBV2 and TRBJ2-2, with 7 bases lining up with TRBD2. This CDR3 contains 14 residues. Germline V gene data show CDR1 as SNHLY and CDR2 as FYNNEI. Trimming cost V 5 bases and J 4 bases; bases outside gene matches: 4. Written as DNA, the CDR3 is TGTGCCAGCAGTCGCGGGAGTAGCACCGGGGAGCTGTTTTTT. Its protein product is CASSRGSSTGELFF.

The V call is TRBV11-3, the J call TRBJ2-1; tentative D call: TRBD2 (6 bases). Trimming took off 3 bases at V and 9 bases at J, with 21 bases between the two ends. Looked up from germline, CDR1 is SGHNT and CDR2 is YENEEA. This CDR3 spans 16 amino acids. The CDR3 nucleotides read TGTGCCAGCAGCTTTGGACCGACTAGAAGGGGCCTTGAGCAGTTCTTC. Its translation: CASSFGPTRRGLEQFF.

V usage is TRBV5-8 and J usage is TRBJ1-2, with D maybe TRBD1 (6 bases). Trimming took 5 bases from V and 4 from J, leaving 12 bases between them. CDR1 is SGHTS, CDR2 YDEGEE, per germline. The CDR3 contains 13 residues. The CDR3 DNA sequence: TGTGCCAGCAGATTTGGCAGGGGCTATGGCTACACCTTC. It yields the protein CASRFGRGYGYTF.

This sequence joins TRBV2 and TRBJ2-1, with 8 bases that match TRBD1. The V and J ends lost 6 bases and 4 bases, in that order; junction bases with no gene match: 8. The CDR3 spans 15 residues. The germline CDR1 and CDR2 sequences are SNHLY and FYNNEI. The DNA of the CDR3 is TGTGCCAGCAGCCACGGACAGGGCGGGTACAATGAGCAGTTCTTC. It translates to CASSHGQGGYNEQFF.

This chain connects TRBV2 to TRBJ1-4, with TRBD1 identical over 7 bases. Germline trimming cut 6 bases from V and 5 bases from J; bases unmatched to any gene: 6. CDR1 and CDR2 (germline): SNHLY, FYNNEI. The CDR3 runs to 14 residues. DNA of the CDR3: TGTGCCAGCAGACCAGGGGGGAGGAATGAAAAACTGTTTTTT. Amino acids: CASRPGGRNEKLFF.

Here the CDR3 reads CASSPNPTSYADTQYF. As DNA, the CDR3 is TGTGCCAGCAGCCCCAACCCTACTAGCTACGCAGATACGCAGTATTTT. V is TRBV7-3 and J is TRBJ2-3, with D perhaps TRBD2 (6 bases). CDR1 and CDR2 from the germline V gene are SGHTA and FQGTGA. V lost 5 bases and J 4 bases, leaving 19 bases between the germline ends. The length of the CDR3 is 16 residues.

This sequence joins TRBV2 and TRBJ1-4; D gene ambiguous. Germline V gives CDR1 SNHLY, CDR2 FYNNEI. This CDR3 region has 15 residues. The ends were cut back, 7 bases at V and 4 bases at J, with 16 bases in the middle. The CDR3 DNA reads as TGTGCCAGCAACCCCCGTATGGGAGATAATGAAAAACTGTTTTTT. This translates into CASNPRMGDNEKLFF.

The chain links TRBV10-3 to TRBJ2-3; TRBD2 matches 11 bases. The CDR3 runs 17 residues. Germline V gene lookup returns CDR1 ENHRY and CDR2 SYGVKD. The V and J ends lost 2 bases and 2 bases, in that order; junction bases with no gene match: 6. CDR3: CAISETQTSGDTDTQYF. CDR3 nucleotide sequence: TGTGCCATCAGTGAGACCCAGACTAGCGGGGACACAGATACGCAGTATTTT.

The rearrangement links TRBV29-1 to TRBJ2-7, with 12 bases identical to TRBD2. The germline gives CDR1 SQVTM, CDR2 ANQGSEA. With 4 bases clipped from V and 0 bases from J, the junction kept 19 bases outside the gene matches. The CDR3 runs to 20 residues. The CDR3 region has the DNA TGCAGCGTTGGGGGTTTCCCCTCAACTAGCGGGAGGTCGAGCTCCTACGAGCAGTACTTC. Amino acid sequence: CSVGGFPSTSGRSSSYEQYF.

This clone was detected only a few times. The gene calls are TRBV4-1 and TRBJ1-3; D perhaps matches TRBD1 (5 bases). Germline CDR1 reads MGHRA; CDR2 reads YSYEKL. The CDR3 is made up of 18 amino acids. V gave up 0 bases and J gave up 2 bases, with 17 bases separating them. CDR3 in amino acids: CASSQEALGGYAGNTIYF. In nucleotides, the CDR3 is TGCGCCAGCAGCCAAGAAGCGTTGGGGGGGTATGCTGGAAACACCATATATTTT.

This chain joins TRBV6-5 and TRBJ2-7, with 8 bases fitting TRBD1. Germline CDR1 reads MNHEY; CDR2 reads SVGAGI. V was clipped by 10 bases and J by 6 bases; unmatched bases: 8. The CDR3 runs 12 residues. This CDR3 is CATQNGQGEQYF. CDR3 nucleotide sequence: TGTGCCACCCAGAACGGACAGGGCGAGCAGTACTTC.

The J gene is TRBJ1-2, the V gene TRBV6-5; 9 bases match TRBD1. With V trimmed by 4 bases and J by 7 bases, 4 bases remained unmatched. The CDR3 runs 13 residues. The V gene's germline CDR1 is MNHEY and CDR2 SVGAGI. The CDR3 nucleotides read TGTGCCAGCAGTTTGAACAGGGGGCTTGGCTACACCTTC. It is translated as CASSLNRGLGYTF.

V is TRBV3-1 (or the pseudogene TRBV3-2) and J is TRBJ1-1, with D perhaps matching TRBD1 (5 bases). Trimming pared 1 base from V and 8 bases from J, leaving 11 bases between. Germline V gene sequence: CDR1 LGHDT, CDR2 YNNKEL (reference sequence). CDR3 length: 13 amino acids. The CDR3 region has the DNA TGTGCCAGCAGCCAAGGACAGACATACGAAGCTTTCTTT. Amino acid sequence: CASSQGQTYEAFF.

J is TRBJ2-6 and V is TRBV5-4; D might be TRBD2 (5 bases). The CDR3 covers 18 residues. Germline lookup yields CDR1 SGHNT and CDR2 YYREEE (reference sequence). The ends were cut back, 0 bases at V and 0 bases at J, with 13 bases in the middle. The CDR3 protein is CASSLDLAMTSGANVLTF. For the CDR3, the DNA is TGTGCCAGCAGCTTGGACCTAGCTATGACCTCTGGGGCCAACGTCCTGACTTTC. The full variable domain, rest sourced from reference TRBV5-4 and TRBJ2-6, is ETGVTQSPTHLIKTRGQQVTLRCSSQSGHNTVSWYQQALGQGPQFIFQYYREEENGRGNFPPRFSGLQFPNYSSELNVNALELDDSALYLCASSLDLAMTSGANVLTFGAGSRLTVL.

This sequence joins TRBV19 and TRBJ2-3, with 8 bases matching TRBD2. The V gene end was trimmed by 5 bases and the J gene end by 1 base; junction bases not matched to a gene: 5. The CDR3 length is 15 residues. Germline CDR1 reads LNHDA; CDR2 reads SQIVND (reference sequence). The CDR3 region has the DNA TGTGCCAGTAGTCCGGGGGGGGGACGCACAGATACGCAGTATTTT. This encodes CASSPGGGRTDTQYF. Based on the CDR3 plus reference TRBV19 and TRBJ2-3, the full variable domain is DGGITQSPKYLFRKEGQNVTLSCEQNLNHDAMYWYRQDPGQGLRLIYYSQIVNDFQKGDIAEGYSVSREKKESFPLTVTSAQKNPTAFYLCASSPGGGRTDTQYFGPGTRLTVL.

The chain joins TRBV4-1 to TRBJ2-2, with 8 nucleotides matching TRBD2. CDR1 is MGHRA, CDR2 YSYEKL, per germline. Trimming took 8 bases from V and 4 from J; bases not matched to a gene: 12. The CDR3 is 16 amino acids. The CDR3 DNA reads as TGCGCCAGCGCCCCGGGGGGGGAGCGTAGCACCGGGGAGCTGTTTTTT. Its protein is CASAPGGERSTGELFF.

The chain has TRBV30 and TRBJ2-3, with D perhaps matching TRBD2 (6 bases). This CDR3 has 15 residues. The ends were cut back, 0 bases at V and 2 bases at J, with 12 bases in the middle. Per the germline V gene, CDR1 is GTSNPN and CDR2 is SVGIG (reference sequence). The CDR3 sequence is CAWSVTGGLTDTQYF. In nucleotides, the CDR3 is TGTGCCTGGAGTGTAACCGGGGGTCTCACAGATACGCAGTATTTT. The variable domain in full, with the rest retrieved from reference TRBV30 and TRBJ2-3, is SQTIHQWPATLVQPVGSPLSLECTVEGTSNPNLYWYRQAAGRGLQLLFYSVGIGQISSEVPQNLSASRPQDRQFILSSKKLLLSDSGFYLCAWSVTGGLTDTQYFGPGTRLTVL.

J is TRBJ2-1 and V is TRBV27; 8 bases map to TRBD2. Germline lookup yields CDR1 MNHEY and CDR2 SMNVEV (reference sequence). V lost 9 bases to trimming and J lost 3 bases; unmatched junction nucleotides: 7. This CDR3 contains 14 residues. The CDR3 sequence is CASQTSGDYNEQFF. CDR3 coding DNA: TGTGCCAGTCAAACTAGCGGAGACTACAATGAGCAGTTCTTC.

This sequence joins TRBV25-1 and TRBJ2-7; D unclear. The germline CDR1 and CDR2 sequences are MGHDK and SYGVNS. The ends were cut back, 7 bases at V and 2 bases at J, with 12 bases in the middle. The CDR3 loop spans 13 amino acids. CDR3 sequence reads: CASIASVPYEQYV. The CDR3 coding sequence is TGTGCCAGCATCGCAAGCGTCCCCTACGAGCAGTACGTC.

The genes are TRBV28 and TRBJ2-5; TRBD2 aligns across 13 bases. Germline CDR1 reads MDHEN; CDR2 reads SYDVKM. The CDR3 covers 18 residues. With 6 bases clipped from V and 3 bases from J, the junction kept 13 bases outside the gene matches. For the CDR3, the DNA is TGTGCCAGCAGCGACTTGCCGGGGACTAGCGGGAAAAAAGAGACCCAGTACTTC. Its translation is CASSDLPGTSGKKETQYF.

This chain joins TRBV7-8 and TRBJ2-3, with 8 bases fitting TRBD1. The germline CDR1 and CDR2 sequences are SGHVS and FQNEAQ. CDR3 length: 15 amino acids. The ends lost 5 bases at V and 3 bases at J; junction bases unmatched: 7. CDR3 amino acids: CASSTGQGVTDTQYF. The DNA for the CDR3 is TGTGCCAGCAGCACCGGACAGGGAGTGACAGATACGCAGTATTTT.

The chain carries TRBV7-9 and TRBJ2-3; the match to TRBD2 covers 12 bases. Germline loops: CDR1 SEHNR, CDR2 FQNEAQ (reference sequence). CDR3 size: 18 residues. The V segment lost 6 bases and the J segment 4 bases; nucleotides outside the gene matches: 14. CDR3 DNA: TGTGCCAGCAGAAGAACTAGCGGGAGGACGATGGGGTCAGATACGCAGTATTTT. Translated, it gives CASRRTSGRTMGSDTQYF. Filled out from reference TRBV7-9 and TRBJ2-3, the complete variable domain reads DTGVSQNPRHKITKRGQNVTFRCDPISEHNRLYWYRQTLGQGPEFLTYFQNEAQLEKSRLLSDRFSAERPKGSFSTLEIQRTEQGDSAMYLCASRRTSGRTMGSDTQYFGPGTRLTVL.

The chain carries TRBV6-1 and TRBJ2-7, with 11 bases identical to TRBD2. Germline V gene lookup returns CDR1 MNHNS and CDR2 SASEGT. V shed 3 bases, J shed 4 bases, and the junction held 5 bases outside the gene matches. The CDR3 has 15 residues. In DNA, the CDR3 is TGTGCCAGCAGTGAGGTAGCGGGAGGGCGGTACGAGCAGTACGTC. Translation gives CASSEVAGGRYEQYV.

The genes are TRBV6-5 and TRBJ1-1; D uncertain. Per germline, CDR1 MNHEY and CDR2 SVGAGI. With 7 bases removed from V and 4 bases from J, the gap between germline ends came to 7 bases. The CDR3 length is 11 residues. The CDR3, as DNA: TGTGCCAGCACAGGTGGCACTGAAGCTTTCTTT. Translation: CASTGGTEAFF.

The chain combines TRBV9 with TRBJ2-2, with 7 positions matching TRBD1. Trimming took 2 bases from V and 0 from J; bases not matched to a gene: 1. Germline CDR1 reads SGDLS; CDR2 reads YYNGEE. This CDR3 has 15 residues. The CDR3 sequence: CASSVGQTNTGELFF. The CDR3 coding sequence is TGTGCCAGCAGCGTGGGACAGACGAACACCGGGGAGCTGTTTTTT.